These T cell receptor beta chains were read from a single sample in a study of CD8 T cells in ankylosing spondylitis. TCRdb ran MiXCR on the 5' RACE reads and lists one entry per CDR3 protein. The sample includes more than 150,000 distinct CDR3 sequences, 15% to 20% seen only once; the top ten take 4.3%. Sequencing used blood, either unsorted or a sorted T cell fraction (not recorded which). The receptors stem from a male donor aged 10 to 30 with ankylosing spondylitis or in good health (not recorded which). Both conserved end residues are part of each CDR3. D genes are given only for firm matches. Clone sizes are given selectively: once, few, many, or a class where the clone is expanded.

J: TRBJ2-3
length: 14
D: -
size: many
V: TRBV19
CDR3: CASSRGTGPDTQYF
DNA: TGTGCCAGTAGTCGGGGAACAGGGCCAGATACGCAGTATTTT

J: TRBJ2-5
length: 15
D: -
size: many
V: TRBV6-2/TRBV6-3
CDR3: CASSPYRVTQETQYF
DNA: TGTGCCAGCAGTCCCTATAGGGTCACGCAAGAGACCCAGTACTTC

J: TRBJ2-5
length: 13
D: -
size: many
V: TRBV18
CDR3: CASSPREQETQYF
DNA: TGTGCCAGCTCACCACGCGAACAAGAGACCCAGTACTTC

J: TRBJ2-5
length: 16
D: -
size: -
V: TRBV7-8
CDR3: CASSQGPGRVMETQYF
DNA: TGTGCCAGCAGCCAAGGTCCCGGCAGGGTAATGGAGACCCAGTACTTC

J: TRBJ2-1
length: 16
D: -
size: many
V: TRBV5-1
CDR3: CASSPHPGPPYNEQFF
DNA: TGCGCCAGCAGCCCTCACCCAGGGCCCCCCTACAATGAGCAGTTCTTC

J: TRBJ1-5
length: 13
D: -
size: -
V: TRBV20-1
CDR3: CSAREGGNQPQHF
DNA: TGCAGTGCTAGAGAGGGAGGAAATCAGCCCCAGCATTTT

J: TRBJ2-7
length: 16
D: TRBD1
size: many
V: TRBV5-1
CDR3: CASSLGDRGHFYEQYF
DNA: TGCGCCAGCAGCTTGGGGGACAGGGGGCATTTCTACGAGCAGTACTTC

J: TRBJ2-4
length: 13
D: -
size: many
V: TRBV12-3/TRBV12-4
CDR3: CASSTRPADIQYF
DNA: TGTGCCAGCAGTACCCGACCAGCGGACATTCAGTACTTC

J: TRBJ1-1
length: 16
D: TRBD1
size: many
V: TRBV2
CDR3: CASSSPGQGVYTEAFF
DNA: TGTGCCAGCAGCTCACCGGGACAGGGGGTATACACTGAAGCTTTCTTT

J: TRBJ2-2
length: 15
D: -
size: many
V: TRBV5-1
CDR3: CASSLDGRWAGELFF
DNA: TGCGCCAGCAGCTTGGATGGCAGGTGGGCCGGGGAGCTGTTTTTT

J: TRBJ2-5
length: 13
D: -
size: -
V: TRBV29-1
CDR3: CSVEGQPQETQYF
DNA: TGCAGCGTTGAAGGGCAGCCCCAAGAGACCCAGTACTTC

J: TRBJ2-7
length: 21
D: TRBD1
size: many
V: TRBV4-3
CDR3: CASSQFLTGTGVTSGLYEQYF
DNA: TGCGCCAGCAGCCAATTCCTAACCGGGACAGGCGTTACTAGTGGGCTATACGAGCAGTACTTC

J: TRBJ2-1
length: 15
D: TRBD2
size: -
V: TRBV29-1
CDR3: CSVDPLAGDVNEQFF
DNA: TGCAGCGTTGACCCCCTAGCGGGAGATGTCAATGAGCAGTTCTTC

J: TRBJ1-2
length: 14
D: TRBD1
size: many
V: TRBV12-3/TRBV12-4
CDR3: CASDRGGSSYGYTF
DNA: TGTGCGAGCGACAGGGGGGGGTCCTCATATGGCTACACCTTC

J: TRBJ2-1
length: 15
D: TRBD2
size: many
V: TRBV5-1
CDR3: CASSLSSGSHNEQFF
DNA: TGCGCCAGCAGCTTAAGTAGCGGGAGTCACAATGAGCAGTTCTTC

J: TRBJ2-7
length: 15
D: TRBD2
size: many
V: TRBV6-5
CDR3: CASSYMGLSSYEQYF
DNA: TGTGCCAGCAGTTACATGGGACTAAGCTCCTACGAGCAGTACTTC

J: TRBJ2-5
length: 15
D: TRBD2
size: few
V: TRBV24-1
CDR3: CATSGRREGPETQYF
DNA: TGTGCCACCAGTGGACGGCGGGAGGGCCCAGAGACCCAGTACTTC